This entry concerns a single T cell receptor beta chain. This receptor's antigen is unknown. Per-nucleotide qualities are absent, and no much larger clonotype sits a single base away. The library was produced with the immunoSEQ multiplex PCR assay. TCRdb limited this immuneACCESS table to in-frame rearrangements with V and J called. A share of clones is missing; checked studies link under half to unresolved V genes, and the rest is unexplained. The sample table holds about 40,000 clones, of which more than 70% were seen once. Around 3.9% of the sample rests with the top ten. This sample stems from a study of T cell changes during pregnancy in multiple sclerosis (dated by TCRdb to the late 2010s). About the full investigation: The study examined how the T cell repertoire changed over the course of pregnancy in women with multiple sclerosis.

The sequence came from a female donor with multiple sclerosis, enrolled in a pregnancy study. The sequencing used CD8+ T cells from peripheral blood mononuclear cells, collected in the first trimester of pregnancy.

The CDR3 has the sequence CASRPQGESNGYTF. The nucleotides are TGTGCCAGCAGACCACAGGGTGAAAGTAATGGCTACACCTTC. The chain is made from TRBV6-5 and TRBJ1-2; the D region possibly corresponds to TRBD1 (6 bases align). Inclusive of the bounding cysteine and phenylalanine, the CDR3 is 14 residues long. The retained sequence is limited to the CDR3, 42 bases, with the frame set at the first base. The junction carries 17 bases between V and J, which are trimmed by 6 bases and 6 bases respectively. Per the germline V gene, MNHEY is the CDR1 and SVGAGI is the CDR2.